The source of this T cell receptor (beta chain) is a study of human T cells and chemical hapten exposure. The sample holds many counts of this clonotype. Its antigen is undetermined. General observations from the study: Donors in the study had alopecia, meaning their immune response may differ from healthy people's. The study found expanded TCRs formed significantly more large CDR3 similarity clusters than controls.

The time point is: pre-sensitization, week 0. Treatment described: therapeutic diphenylcyclopropenone sensitization with weekly scalp DPC. Suited to DPC and affected by alopecia, the donors ranged from 18 to 70 years old. Extraction of total RNA was performed on unfractionated whole blood. TCRdb re-derived calls from the RACE reads in MiXCR, one entry per CDR3 protein. The sample lists more than 250,000 distinct CDR3 sequences, around 9.3% seen once, with under 2.5% in the top ten. The starting material was whole blood, obtained in connection with sensitization to the hapten diphenylcyclopropenone (DPC). This clonotype was sampled from a woman aged 40 to 55 with alopecia areata. Some clones in this sample may be carry-over from other donors' samples.

Here the CDR3 reads CASSMGAGEQFF. In nucleotides, the CDR3 is TGTGCCAGTTCAATGGGGGCGGGTGAGCAGTTCTTC. V gene TRBV28 combines with J gene TRBJ2-1, with D perhaps matching TRBD1 (6 bases). CDR1 MDHEN and CDR2 SYDVKM come from the germline V gene. The CDR3 extends over 12 amino acids. V lost 9 bases to trimming and J lost 9 bases, with 15 bases between them. The variable domain in full, completed from reference TRBV28 and TRBJ2-1, reads DVKVTQSSRYLVKRTGEKVFLECVQDMDHENMFWYRQDPGLGLRLIYFSYDVKMKEKGDIPEGYSVSREKKERFSLILESASTNQTSMYLCASSMGAGEQFFGPGTRLTVL.